This TCR beta chain appears in the sequencing data of a study of blood T cell repertoires in COVID-19. This clone was detected only once. Germline trimming cut 5 bases from V and 6 bases from J; bases unmatched to any gene: 7. This CDR3 comprises 15 residues. Germline assignment: CDR1 PRHDT and CDR2 FYEKMQ (reference sequence). The table came from immunoSEQ multiplex PCR; TCRdb's copy has only in-frame clones and leaves some out. The data contain more than 150,000 clones, about nine tenths of them singletons. Sequencing was performed on peripheral blood. The chain is built from TRBV13 and TRBJ1-2; 12 positions agree with TRBD1. The clonotype was recovered from a man aged 70-80 years with active or convalescent COVID-19. The CDR3 bases are TGTGCCAGCAGCCGGGACAGGGGGCAGTCGGATGGCTACACCTTC. Translation gives CASSRDRGQSDGYTF.